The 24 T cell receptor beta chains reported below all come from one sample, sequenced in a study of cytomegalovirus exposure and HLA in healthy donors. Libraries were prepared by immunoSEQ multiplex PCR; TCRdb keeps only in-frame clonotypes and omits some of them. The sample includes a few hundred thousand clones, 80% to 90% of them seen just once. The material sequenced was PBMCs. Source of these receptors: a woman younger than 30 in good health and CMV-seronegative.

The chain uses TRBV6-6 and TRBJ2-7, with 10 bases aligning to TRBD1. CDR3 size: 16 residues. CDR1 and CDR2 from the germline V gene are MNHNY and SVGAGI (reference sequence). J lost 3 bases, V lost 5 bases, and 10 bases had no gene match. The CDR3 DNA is TGTGCCAGCAGTCCCAAGGGACAGGGGTACAACTACGAGCAGTACTTC. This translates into CASSPKGQGYNYEQYF.

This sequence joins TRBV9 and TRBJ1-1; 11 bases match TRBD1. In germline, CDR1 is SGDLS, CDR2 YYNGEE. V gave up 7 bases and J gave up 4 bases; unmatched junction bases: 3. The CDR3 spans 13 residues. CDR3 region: CASGTGGSTEAFF. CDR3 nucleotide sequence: TGTGCCAGCGGGACAGGGGGAAGCACTGAAGCTTTCTTT.

The CDR3 DNA reads as TGTGCCAGCAGCCCCCGGACAGGGCAATCGCACTATGGCTACACCTTC. Amino acid sequence: CASSPRTGQSHYGYTF. The chain links TRBV6-4 to TRBJ1-2; 8 bases are shared with TRBD1. Trimming at V came to 6 bases and at J to 3 bases, leaving 12 bases not matched to a gene. The CDR3 contains 16 residues. Germline V gives CDR1 MRHNA, CDR2 SNTAGT.

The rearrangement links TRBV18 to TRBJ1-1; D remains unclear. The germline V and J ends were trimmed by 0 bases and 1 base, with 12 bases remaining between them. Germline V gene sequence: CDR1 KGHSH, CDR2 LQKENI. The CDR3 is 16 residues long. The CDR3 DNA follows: TGTGCCAGCTCACCACCCACAGTGGTATCGAACACTGAAGCTTTCTTT. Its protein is CASSPPTVVSNTEAFF. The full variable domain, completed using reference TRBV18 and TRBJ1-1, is NAGVMQNPRHLVRRRGQEARLRCSPMKGHSHVYWYRQLPEEGLKFMVYLQKENIIDESGMPKERFSAEFPKEGPSILRIQQVVRGDSAAYFCASSPPTVVSNTEAFFGQGTRLTVV.

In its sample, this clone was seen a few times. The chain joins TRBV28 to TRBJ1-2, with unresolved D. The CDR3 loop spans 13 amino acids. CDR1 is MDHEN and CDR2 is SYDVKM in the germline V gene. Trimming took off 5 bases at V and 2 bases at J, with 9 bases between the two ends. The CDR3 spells CASSRTTNYGYTF. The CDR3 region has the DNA TGTGCCAGCAGTCGTACAACAAACTATGGCTACACCTTC.

The CDR3 loop reads CASSLGTSGSSYNEQFF. CDR3 nucleotides: TGTGCCAGCAGCTTGGGGACTAGCGGGTCTTCCTACAATGAGCAGTTCTTC. The V and J genes are TRBV13 and TRBJ2-1; TRBD2 agrees at 12 bases. CDR3 length equals 17 residues. J lost 1 base, V lost 3 bases, and 4 bases had no gene match. CDR1 and CDR2 (germline): PRHDT, FYEKMQ (reference sequence).

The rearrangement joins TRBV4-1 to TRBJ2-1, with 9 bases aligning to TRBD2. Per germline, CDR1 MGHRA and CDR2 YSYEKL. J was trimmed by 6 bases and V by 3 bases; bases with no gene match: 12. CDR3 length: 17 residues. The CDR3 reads CASSHNPGLAGINEQFF. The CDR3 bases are TGCGCCAGCAGCCATAATCCGGGGCTAGCGGGGATCAATGAGCAGTTCTTC.

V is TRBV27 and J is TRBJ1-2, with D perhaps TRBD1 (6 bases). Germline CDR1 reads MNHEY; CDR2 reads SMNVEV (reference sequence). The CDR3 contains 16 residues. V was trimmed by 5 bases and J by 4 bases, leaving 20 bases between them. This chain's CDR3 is CASSHQQGRLFYGYTF. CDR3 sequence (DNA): TGTGCCAGCAGTCATCAACAGGGACGGTTATTCTATGGCTACACCTTC.

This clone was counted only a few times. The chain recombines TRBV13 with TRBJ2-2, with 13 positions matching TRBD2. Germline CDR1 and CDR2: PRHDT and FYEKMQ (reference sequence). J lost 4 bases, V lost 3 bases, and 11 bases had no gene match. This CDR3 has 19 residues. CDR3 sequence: CASSLPYGTSGKVTGELFF. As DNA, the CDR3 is TGTGCCAGCAGCTTGCCCTACGGGACTAGCGGGAAGGTCACCGGGGAGCTGTTTTTT. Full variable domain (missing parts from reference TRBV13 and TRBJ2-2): AAGVIQSPRHLIKEKRETATLKCYPIPRHDTVYWYQQGPGQDPQFLISFYEKMQSDKGSIPDRFSAQQFSDYHSELNMSSLELGDSALYFCASSLPYGTSGKVTGELFFGEGSRLTVL.

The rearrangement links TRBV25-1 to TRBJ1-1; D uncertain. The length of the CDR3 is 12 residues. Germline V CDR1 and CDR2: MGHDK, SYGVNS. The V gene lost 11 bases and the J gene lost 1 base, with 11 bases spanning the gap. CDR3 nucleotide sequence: TGTGCCTCCCGGGATTGGAACACTGAAGCTTTCTTT. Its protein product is CASRDWNTEAFF.

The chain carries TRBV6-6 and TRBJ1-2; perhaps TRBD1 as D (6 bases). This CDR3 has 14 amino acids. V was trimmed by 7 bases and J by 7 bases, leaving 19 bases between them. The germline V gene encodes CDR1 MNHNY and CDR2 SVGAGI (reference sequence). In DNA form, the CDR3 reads TGTGCCAGCAATCCTACAGGGACGGAAAGTGGCTACACCTTC. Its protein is CASNPTGTESGYTF.

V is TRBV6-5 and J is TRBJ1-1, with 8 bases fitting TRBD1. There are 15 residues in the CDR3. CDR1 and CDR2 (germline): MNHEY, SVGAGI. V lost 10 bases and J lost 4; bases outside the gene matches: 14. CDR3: CATLRGDRGVTEAFF. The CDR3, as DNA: TGTGCCACCCTAAGAGGTGACAGGGGAGTCACTGAAGCTTTCTTT.

Here the CDR3 DNA reads TGTGCCAGCAGTTACGGTCAGTTCTACGAGCAGTACTTC. Amino acids: CASSYGQFYEQYF. The gene calls are TRBV6-6 and TRBJ2-7; the D is unclear. Trimming left V 2 bases short and J 3 bases short, with 8 bases between. The CDR3 runs to 13 residues. Germline lookup yields CDR1 MNHNY and CDR2 SVGAGI (reference sequence).

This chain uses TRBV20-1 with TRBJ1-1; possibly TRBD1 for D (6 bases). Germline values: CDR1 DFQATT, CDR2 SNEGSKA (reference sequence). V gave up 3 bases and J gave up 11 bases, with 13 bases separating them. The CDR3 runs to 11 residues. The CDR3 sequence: CSASQGSAAFF. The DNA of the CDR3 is TGCAGTGCTAGTCAGGGGTCGGCGGCTTTCTTT.

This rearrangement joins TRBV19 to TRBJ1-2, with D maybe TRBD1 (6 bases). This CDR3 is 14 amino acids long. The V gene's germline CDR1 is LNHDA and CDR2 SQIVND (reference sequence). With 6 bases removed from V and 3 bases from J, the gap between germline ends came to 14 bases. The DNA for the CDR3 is TGTGCCAGTAGAAGACAGGTGGGGGACTATGGCTACACCTTC. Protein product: CASRRQVGDYGYTF.

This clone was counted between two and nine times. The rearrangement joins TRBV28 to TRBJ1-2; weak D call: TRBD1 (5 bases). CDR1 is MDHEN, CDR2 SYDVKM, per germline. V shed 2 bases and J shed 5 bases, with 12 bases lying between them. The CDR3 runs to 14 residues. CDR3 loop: CASSLPDSGYGYTF. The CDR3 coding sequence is TGTGCCAGCAGTTTACCCGACAGCGGGTATGGCTACACCTTC.

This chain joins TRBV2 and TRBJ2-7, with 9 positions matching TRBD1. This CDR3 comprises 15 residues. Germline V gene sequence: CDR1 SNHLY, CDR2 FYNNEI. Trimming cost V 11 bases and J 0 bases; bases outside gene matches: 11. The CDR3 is CAGSKGQGLSYEQYF. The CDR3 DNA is TGTGCCGGAAGTAAGGGACAGGGCCTCTCCTACGAGCAGTACTTC. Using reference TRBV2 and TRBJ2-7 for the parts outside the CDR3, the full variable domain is EPEVTQTPSHQVTQMGQEVILRCVPISNHLYFYWYRQILGQKVEFLVSFYNNEISEKSEIFDDQFSVERPDGSNFTLKIRSTKLEDSAMYFCAGSKGQGLSYEQYFGPGTRLTVT.

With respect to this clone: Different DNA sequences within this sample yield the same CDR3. CDR3 DNA sequence: TGTGCCTGGGGAGATACGTACCAAGAGACCCAGTACTTC. Its translation: CAWGDTYQETQYF. V usage is TRBV30 and J usage is TRBJ2-5, with D hard to call. Germline-derived CDR1 and CDR2 are GTSNPN and SVGIG (reference sequence). The CDR3 runs 13 residues. V gave up 5 bases and J gave up 0 bases, with 10 bases separating them.

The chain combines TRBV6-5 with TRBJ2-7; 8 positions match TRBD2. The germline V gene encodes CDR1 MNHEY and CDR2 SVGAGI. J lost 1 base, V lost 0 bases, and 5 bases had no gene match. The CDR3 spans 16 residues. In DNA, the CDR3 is TGTGCCAGCAGTTACTCGATGGCGGGAGGATCCTACGAGCAGTACTTC. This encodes CASSYSMAGGSYEQYF.

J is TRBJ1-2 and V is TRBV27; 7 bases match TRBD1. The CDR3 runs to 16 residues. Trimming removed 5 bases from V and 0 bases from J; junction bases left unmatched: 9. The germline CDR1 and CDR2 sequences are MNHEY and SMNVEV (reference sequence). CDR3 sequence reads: CASSHRQGNPNYGYTF. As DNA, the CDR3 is TGTGCCAGCAGTCACCGACAGGGAAATCCTAACTATGGCTACACCTTC.

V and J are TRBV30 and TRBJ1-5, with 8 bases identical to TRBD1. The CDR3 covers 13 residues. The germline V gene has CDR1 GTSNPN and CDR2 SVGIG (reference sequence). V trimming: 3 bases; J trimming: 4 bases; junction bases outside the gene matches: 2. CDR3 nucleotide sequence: TGTGCCTGGAGCGACAGGGGAAATCAGCCCCAGCATTTT. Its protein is CAWSDRGNQPQHF.

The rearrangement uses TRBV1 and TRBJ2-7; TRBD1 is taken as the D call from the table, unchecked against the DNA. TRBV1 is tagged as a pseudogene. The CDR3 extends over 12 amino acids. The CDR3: CTRDREDYEQYF. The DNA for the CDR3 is TGCACCAGGGACAGGGAGGACTACGAGCAGTACTTC.

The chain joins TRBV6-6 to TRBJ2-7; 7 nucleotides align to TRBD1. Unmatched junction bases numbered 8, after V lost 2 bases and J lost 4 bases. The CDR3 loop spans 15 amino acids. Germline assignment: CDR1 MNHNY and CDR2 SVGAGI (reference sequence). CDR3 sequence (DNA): TGTGCCAGCAGTTACGTGGCAGGGGGTCCGTACGAGCAGTACTTC. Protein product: CASSYVAGGPYEQYF.

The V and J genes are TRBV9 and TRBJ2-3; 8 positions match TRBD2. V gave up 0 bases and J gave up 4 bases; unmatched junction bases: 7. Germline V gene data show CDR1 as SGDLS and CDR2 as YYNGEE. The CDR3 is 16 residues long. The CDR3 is CASSVDPGGPPDTQYF. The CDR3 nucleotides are TGTGCCAGCAGCGTAGACCCGGGGGGGCCGCCAGATACGCAGTATTTT.